This entry is about one TCR beta chain. No cognate antigen has been identified for it. No much larger clonotype is one base removed from it; base qualities were not supplied. TCR CDR3 regions were amplified from genomic DNA by multiplex PCR using the deep immunoSEQ assay. Extracted genomic DNA from each cell subset was spread evenly across all wells of several immunoSEQ 96-well plates, with each plate serving as a replicate. For unsorted PBMC, 300 ng of genomic DNA, equivalent to about 32,000 T cell genomes, went into each replicate PCR. Genomic DNA from unsorted PBMC was sequenced over ten immunoSEQ deep assay plates. Purified libraries were quantified with a Qubit 3.0 fluorometer, sized on a Bioanalyzer 2100, and re-quantified with the KAPA Library Quantification kit. Every immunoSEQ 96-well plate was sequenced on a separate single-read 150-cycle Illumina NextSeq 550 flow cell. Under the source paper's analysis protocol: Because the immunoSEQ output held only junctional sequences and lacked quality scores, the filtering could not match the filtering applied to full-length reads. Sequences were annotated with PyIR, a Python wrapper for IgBLAST v1.9, using IMGT germline references to assign V/J genes and CDR3. Any read was removed if the V/J assignment was weak (E-value above 1e-6), the CDR3 was missing, or the read contained stop codons, out-of-frame junctions, or ambiguous translated residues. V3J clonotypes were defined as sequences sharing an identical inferred V gene, J gene, and CDR3 amino acid sequence. To compute the percentage overlap between repertoires, the number of shared unique clonotypes was divided by the size of the smaller repertoire. Three approaches were used to assess repertoire richness: RTK rarefaction, the Chao1 estimator, and Recon v2.1 estimates of unobserved clonotypes. Here the immuneACCESS table is served through TCRdb, limited to in-frame sequences with V and J called. Missing clones are a known gap in these copies; in checked studies unresolved V genes cover under half, and the rest lacks a known reason. The V and J calls and clone size were taken over from that table, and D and trimming were inferred from the DNA. The sample contains hundreds of thousands of clones, roughly 79% of them found a single time. Of the sample, about 12% is held by the ten largest clones.

Inclusive of the bounding cysteine and phenylalanine, the CDR3 is 15 residues long. The sequence is cut down to CDR3 DNA, 45 bases in frame from base 1. Germline trimming amounts to 6 bases on V and 4 bases on J, with 6 as the count of junction bases outside the gene matches. The germline V gene (reference sequence) supplies CDR1 MNHEY and CDR2 SMNVEV. This entry is derived from a study of shared clonotypes between healthy human individuals (dated by TCRdb to 2019 to 2021). For the study in its entirety: A few men and a couple of women, aged 18 to 49 years, made up the cohort. Per donor, leukapheresis produced somewhere between about 0.94 and 9.5 billion PBMCs. The study deeply sequenced blood TCR repertoires of about five healthy adults to estimate repertoire size and the extent of clonotype sharing between individuals. To increase sequencing depth and limit assay-specific biases, TCR repertoire library preparation and sequencing were carried out by different laboratories using diverse techniques.

The study at large found these results: Based on pairwise subsampling, the degree of clonotype sharing among donors was expected to be affected by sequencing depth. Sampling was limited to blood, and TCR repertoires in tissue likely differ from TCR repertoires in blood. Because the study included a small number of donors, the genetic and exposure-history diversity represented was limited.

Donors were healthy HIV-negative adults with no recently reported acute infections or vaccinations. Every donor was a Caucasian adult living in Nashville, Tennessee, USA. For unsorted samples, some 87 million PBMCs were counted, and genomic DNA was extracted using the QIAamp DNA Blood Mini kit. Blood was collected by leukapheresis, and PBMCs were isolated by Ficoll-Histopaque density gradient centrifugation and then cryopreserved in liquid nitrogen vapor phase. This TCR was recovered from a woman aged 40 to 49 in good health. Some clones in this sample may be carry-over from other donors' samples. Sequencing was done on a sample of PBMCs. The rearranged chain carries TRBV27 and TRBJ2-1, with 10 junctional bases fitting TRBD1. The CDR3 protein is CASSPAGQGYNEQFF. The sequenced DNA is TGTGCCAGCAGCCCTGCGGGACAGGGGTACAATGAGCAGTTCTTC.